One T cell receptor (beta chain) is described in this entry. The sample is drawn from a study of blood T cell repertoires in COVID-19. Turning to the study itself: Researchers got acute and convalescent COVID-19 samples from the United States, Italy and Spain.

Trimming cost V 3 bases and J 10 bases, with 21 bases left between them. Germline V gene sequence: CDR1 LGHDT, CDR2 YNNKEL (reference sequence). The CDR3 covers 15 residues. As handled by the study authors: Reference gene primer amplification gave estimated nucleated cell counts. Profiled with immunoSEQ multiplex PCR; TCRdb holds only in-frame clones, not every one. Clonal size and the V and J genes are those of that table, whereas D and trimming came from the DNA. The data contain about 200,000 clones, roughly 80% of them seen just once; the ten biggest clones take up around 0.93%. V is TRBV3-1 (or the pseudogene TRBV3-2) and J is TRBJ1-2, with D unclear. The sequenced sample was peripheral blood. The sequence came from a man aged 60 to 75 with COVID-19, enrolled during active disease. CDR3 DNA sequence: TGTGCCAGCAGCCAGATGGGGTGGGCCGGGGAAGACTACACCTTC. Translating gives CASSQMGWAGEDYTF.